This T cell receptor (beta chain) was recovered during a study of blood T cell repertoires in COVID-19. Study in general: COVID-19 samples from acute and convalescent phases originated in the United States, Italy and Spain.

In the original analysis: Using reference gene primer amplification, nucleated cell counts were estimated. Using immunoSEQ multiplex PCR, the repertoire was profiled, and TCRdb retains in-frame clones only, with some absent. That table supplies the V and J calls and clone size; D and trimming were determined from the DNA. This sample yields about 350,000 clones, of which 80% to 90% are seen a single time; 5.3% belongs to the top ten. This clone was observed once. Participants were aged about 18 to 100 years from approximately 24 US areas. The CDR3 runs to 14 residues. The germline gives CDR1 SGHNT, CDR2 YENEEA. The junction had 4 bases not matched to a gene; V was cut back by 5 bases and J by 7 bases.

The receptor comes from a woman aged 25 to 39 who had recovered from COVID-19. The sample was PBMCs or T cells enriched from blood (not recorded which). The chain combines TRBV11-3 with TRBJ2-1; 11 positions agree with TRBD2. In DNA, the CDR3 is TGTGCCAGCAGCCGACTAGCGGGGTTTAATGAGCAGTTCTTC. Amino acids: CASSRLAGFNEQFF.